This T cell receptor beta chain emerged from a study of T cell changes during pregnancy in multiple sclerosis. Germline V CDR1 and CDR2: MNHEY, SMNVEV (reference sequence). V gave up 5 bases and J gave up 9 bases; unmatched junction bases: 32. CDR3 length: 22 residues. This clone was counted a single time. Clones were read by immunoSEQ multiplex PCR, and TCRdb kept only the in-frame ones, dropping some. The sample shows approximately 70,000 clones, approximately 94% of them seen only once. The chain combines TRBV27 with TRBJ2-4; 9 bases match TRBD2. The sequence was obtained from a female donor with multiple sclerosis, enrolled in a pregnancy study. Sequences were derived from peripheral blood, sampled in the third trimester of pregnancy. CDR3 nucleotide sequence: TGTGCCAGCAGTATGCGGACCCCCGGGGGCGGGGGGGGGTGGGGGACAAACTCCATTCAGTACTTC. Translating it yields CASSMRTPGGGGGWGTNSIQYF.